This is a list of T cell receptor beta chains from one sample in a study of T cell responses to AZD1222 COVID-19 vaccine. The data were produced by immunoSEQ multiplex PCR, yet TCRdb's version contains in-frame clones alone and is incomplete. The sample shows approximately 180,000 clones, 75% to 90% of them seen only once. The sequenced sample was peripheral blood, obtained 28 days after the second dose of the MenACWY control vaccine. These receptors all come from an adult who received the MenACWY meningococcal vaccine as a control. CDR3s include the opening cysteine and the closing phenylalanine or tryptophan. A D gene is named only where the DNA matches it firmly. The size entry is marked missing in some rows and otherwise reads once, few, many or a size class.

J	V	size	D	length	CDR3	DNA
TRBJ1-5	TRBV7-9	NA	TRBD1	15	CASSQVGQVGQPQHF	TGTGCCAGCAGCCAAGTAGGACAGGTCGGACAGCCCCAGCATTTT
TRBJ2-1	TRBV6-2/TRBV6-3	NA	NA	16	CASSSEGSSSYNEQFF	TGTGCCAGCAGTAGCGAAGGATCCAGCTCCTACAATGAGCAGTTCTTC
TRBJ2-5	TRBV6-2/TRBV6-3	once	NA	11	CASSYRETQYF	TGTGCCAGCAGTTACCGCGAGACCCAGTACTTC
TRBJ2-3	TRBV15	NA	TRBD2	14	CATVSGTSTDTQYF	TGTGCCACTGTGAGCGGGACTAGCACAGATACGCAGTATTTT
TRBJ1-4	TRBV6-5	NA	NA	16	CASSYSNGATNEKLFF	TGTGCCAGCAGTTACTCGAACGGAGCAACTAATGAAAAACTGTTTTTT
TRBJ2-1	TRBV24-1	NA	NA	13	CATSDGTDNEQFF	TGTGCCACCAGTGACGGGACGGACAATGAGCAGTTCTTC
TRBJ2-5	TRBV5-1	NA	NA	13	CASSFPGEETQYF	TGCGCCAGCAGCTTCCCGGGAGAGGAGACCCAGTACTTC
TRBJ2-1	TRBV21-1	NA	NA	16	CASNLIAGGRIPQQFF	TGTGCCAGCAACCTGATAGCGGGAGGGCGTATCCCACAGCAGTTCTTC
TRBJ2-1	TRBV4-1	NA	NA	16	CASSQGGGTSYNEQFF	TGCGCCAGCAGCCAAGGCGGCGGGACCTCCTACAATGAGCAGTTCTTC
TRBJ1-1	TRBV27	NA	NA	16	CASSLWTVDPNTEAFF	TGTGCCAGCAGTTTATGGACGGTAGACCCGAACACTGAAGCTTTCTTT
TRBJ1-5	TRBV6-6	NA	TRBD1	14	CASSPGTGRQPQHF	TGTGCCAGCAGCCCAGGGACAGGGCGACAGCCCCAGCATTTT
TRBJ2-3	TRBV10-1	NA	TRBD1	14	CASSPGQGTDTQYF	TGCGCCAGCAGCCCGGGACAGGGCACAGATACGCAGTATTTT
TRBJ2-1	TRBV10-1	NA	NA	14	CASSDGMSYNEQFF	TGCGCCAGCAGTGATGGGATGTCCTACAATGAGCAGTTCTTC
TRBJ2-1	TRBV19	NA	TRBD2	18	CASSIRASGRGSYNEQFF	TGTGCCAGTAGTATACGAGCTAGCGGGAGGGGCTCCTACAATGAGCAGTTCTTC
TRBJ1-2	TRBV28	NA	NA	11	CASSFNYGYTF	TGTGCCAGCAGTTTTAACTATGGCTACACCTTC
TRBJ2-1	TRBV25-1	NA	NA	13	CASSHLRTNPQFF	TGTGCCAGCAGTCACCTCCGGACCAACCCTCAGTTCTTC
TRBJ2-1	TRBV12-3/TRBV12-4	NA	NA	13	CARPDETYNEQFF	TGTGCCAGACCCGACGAAACCTACAATGAGCAGTTCTTC
TRBJ2-3	TRBV6-2/TRBV6-3	NA	NA	18	CASSPRGVTWESTDTQYF	TGTGCCAGCAGTCCACGGGGAGTCACTTGGGAGAGCACAGATACGCAGTATTTT
TRBJ2-2	TRBV25-1	NA	NA	17	CASSETLSRALTGELFF	TGTGCCAGCAGTGAAACTCTATCTCGAGCCCTCACCGGGGAGCTGTTTTTT
TRBJ2-5	TRBV6-1	NA	TRBD2	18	CASSEIGLATDLKETQYF	TGTGCCAGCAGTGAAATCGGACTAGCTACGGACCTTAAAGAGACCCAGTACTTC
TRBJ2-7	TRBV27	NA	NA	14	CASSFFGGSYEQYF	TGTGCCAGCAGTTTTTTCGGGGGTTCCTACGAGCAGTACTTC
TRBJ1-2	TRBV6-4	NA	NA	13	CASSEAGTYGYTF	TGTGCCAGCAGTGAGGCAGGAACCTATGGCTACACCTTC
TRBJ2-7	TRBV6-5	NA	NA	14	CASRRERGAREQYF	TGTGCCAGCAGACGGGAACGGGGGGCGAGGGAGCAGTACTTC
TRBJ1-1	TRBV27	NA	NA	14	CASSSRELNTEAFF	TGTGCCAGCTCTAGCAGGGAACTGAACACTGAAGCTTTCTTT
TRBJ2-5	TRBV4-2	NA	NA	13	CASSQGRGETQYF	TGTGCCAGCAGCCAAGGCAGGGGAGAGACCCAGTACTTC
TRBJ2-1	TRBV7-2	NA	NA	15	CASSWRLVRPHEQFF	TGTGCCAGCAGCTGGCGACTAGTCCGCCCCCATGAGCAGTTCTTC
TRBJ1-1	TRBV6-5	NA	TRBD1	14	CASSPGTGNTEAFF	TGTGCCAGCAGTCCCGGGACAGGGAACACTGAAGCTTTCTTT
TRBJ2-7	TRBV9	NA	TRBD1	15	CASSEYGQEMYEQYF	TGTGCCAGCAGCGAGTATGGACAGGAGATGTACGAGCAGTACTTC
TRBJ1-1	TRBV28	NA	NA	15	CASSLWGGRNTEAFF	TGTGCCAGCAGTTTATGGGGAGGACGGAACACTGAAGCTTTCTTT
TRBJ1-2	TRBV27	NA	TRBD1	15	CASSLGGQVHYGYTF	TGTGCCAGCAGTTTAGGGGGACAGGTTCATTATGGCTACACCTTC
TRBJ2-4	TRBV19	NA	TRBD1	14	CASSNGRGQNIQYF	TGTGCCAGTAGTAACGGCAGGGGGCAAAACATTCAGTACTTC
TRBJ2-2	TRBV9	once	NA	15	CASSVAGANTGELFF	TGTGCCAGCAGCGTAGCGGGTGCGAACACCGGGGAGCTGTTTTTT
TRBJ1-4	TRBV30	NA	NA	13	CAWSAQVNEKLFF	TGTGCCTGGAGTGCCCAGGTTAATGAAAAACTGTTTTTT
TRBJ1-5	TRBV19	NA	TRBD1	15	CASSVTGGLDQPQHF	TGTGCCAGTAGTGTCACAGGGGGCCTAGATCAGCCCCAGCATTTT
TRBJ2-7	TRBV6-2/TRBV6-3	NA	NA	13	CASSLSESYEQYF	TGTGCCAGCAGTTTATCAGAGTCCTACGAGCAGTACTTC
TRBJ2-5	TRBV7-2	NA	NA	15	CASSQRLLAQETQYF	TGTGCCAGCAGCCAACGTCTCCTGGCCCAAGAGACCCAGTACTTC
TRBJ2-7	TRBV25-1	once	TRBD2	15	CASSESLAGGYEQYF	TGTGCCAGCAGTGAATCGCTAGCGGGAGGTTACGAGCAGTACTTC
TRBJ1-2	TRBV3-1/TRBV3-2	NA	TRBD1	14	CASSQPDRFYGYTF	TGTGCCAGCAGCCAACCGGACAGGTTCTATGGCTACACCTTC
TRBJ1-1	TRBV10-3	NA	NA	13	CAISSGGVTEAFF	TGTGCCATCAGTTCTGGGGGAGTCACTGAAGCTTTCTTT
TRBJ2-3	TRBV18	once	TRBD1	14	CASSYGTGRDTQYF	TGTGCCAGCTCATATGGGACAGGGCGAGATACGCAGTATTTT
TRBJ1-2	TRBV4-2	NA	TRBD1	16	CASSQPDRVFEDGYTF	TGTGCCAGCAGCCAACCTGACAGGGTTTTTGAGGATGGCTACACCTTC
TRBJ2-3	TRBV2	NA	NA	13	CASRAGLPDTQYF	TGTGCCAGCAGGGCGGGGCTCCCGGATACGCAGTATTTT
TRBJ1-2	TRBV28	NA	NA	14	CASSLIQGSEGYTF	TGTGCCAGCAGTCTAATACAGGGATCCGAGGGCTACACCTTC
TRBJ1-6	TRBV27	once	TRBD1	15	CASTNLTGGDSPLHF	TGTGCCAGCACCAATCTAACAGGGGGGGATTCACCCCTCCACTTT
TRBJ2-7	TRBV6-2/TRBV6-3	NA	TRBD1	15	CASSPLGRGQREQYF	TGTGCCAGCAGCCCCTTGGGCAGGGGGCAGAGAGAGCAGTACTTC
TRBJ1-5	TRBV28	NA	NA	15	CASILGGGGNQPQHF	TGTGCCAGCATTCTGGGGGGGGGTGGCAATCAGCCCCAGCATTTT
TRBJ2-7	TRBV28	NA	NA	13	CASSYLRDTEQYF	TGTGCCAGCAGTTACCTCCGGGACACGGAGCAGTACTTC
TRBJ1-3	TRBV2	NA	NA	15	CASRAHLFSGNTIYF	TGTGCCAGCAGGGCACACCTCTTCTCTGGAAACACCATATATTTT
TRBJ2-2	TRBV6-5	NA	NA	16	CASSYYQTAFTGELFF	TGTGCCAGCAGTTACTATCAGACAGCCTTCACCGGGGAGCTGTTTTTT
TRBJ1-1	TRBV7-2	NA	NA	15	CASSLAGVSTTEAFF	TGTGCCAGCAGCTTAGCCGGCGTAAGTACCACTGAAGCTTTCTTT
TRBJ1-3	TRBV7-6	NA	NA	17	CASSLEGGILSGNTIYF	TGTGCCAGCAGCTTAGAAGGGGGAATCCTCTCTGGAAACACCATATATTTT
TRBJ2-2	TRBV27	NA	NA	12	CASRGSAGELFF	TGTGCCAGCAGGGGGAGTGCCGGGGAGCTGTTTTTT
TRBJ1-4	TRBV7-2	NA	NA	16	CASSGGPGALGEKLFF	TGTGCCAGCAGCGGAGGCCCTGGGGCCCTGGGGGAAAAACTGTTTTTT
TRBJ1-6	TRBV6-5	NA	NA	15	CASSSAPGDNSPLHF	TGTGCCAGCAGTTCCGCCCCGGGGGATAATTCACCCCTCCACTTT
TRBJ2-1	TRBV3-1/TRBV3-2	NA	NA	19	CASSQGNGRDLSSYNEQFF	TGTGCCAGCAGCCAGGGGAATGGTCGGGACCTTAGCTCCTACAATGAGCAGTTCTTC
TRBJ2-3	TRBV2	NA	TRBD2	19	CASSELALAGVNHTDTQYF	TGTGCCAGCAGTGAACTTGCACTAGCGGGAGTGAATCACACAGATACGCAGTATTTT
TRBJ2-1	TRBV5-6	NA	TRBD2	15	CASSPSPDSGNEQFF	TGTGCCAGCAGCCCTTCCCCGGATAGCGGGAACGAGCAGTTCTTC
TRBJ1-5	TRBV6-2/TRBV6-3	NA	NA	17	CASSYEVGGPSNQPQHF	TGTGCCAGCAGTTACGAAGTGGGGGGTCCCAGCAATCAGCCCCAGCATTTT
TRBJ2-2	TRBV28	NA	NA	14	CASRHHTNTGELFF	TGTGCCAGCAGGCATCATACGAACACCGGGGAGCTGTTTTTT
TRBJ1-4	TRBV6-5	NA	NA	14	CASSPPGINEKLFF	TGTGCCAGCAGCCCGCCTGGGATTAATGAAAAACTGTTTTTT